This T cell receptor (beta chain) was sequenced in a study of blood T cell repertoires in COVID-19. Looking at the study overall: T cells, B-cell-depleted T cells, or PBMCs supplied cDNA or gDNA.

As handled by the study authors: Using reference gene primer amplification, nucleated cell counts were estimated. Using immunoSEQ multiplex PCR, the repertoire was profiled, and TCRdb retains in-frame clones only, with some absent. From that table come the V and J calls and clone size; the DNA was used to work out D and trimming. The table records 140,000 or so clones, 70% to 85% of them present only once. The study recruited people aged roughly 18 to 95 years across around 24 US areas. The germline V gene has CDR1 SGDLS and CDR2 YYNGEE. The ends were cut back, 0 bases at V and 3 bases at J, with 12 bases in the middle. This CDR3 has 15 amino acids.

Sequencing was carried out using PBMCs or T cells enriched from blood (not recorded which). The chain links TRBV9 to TRBJ1-2; possible D gene TRBD1, 5 bases. The source is a man aged 45 to 65 who had recovered from COVID-19. For the CDR3, the DNA is TGTGCCAGCAGCGTAGCTGCAGGGATCTACTATGGCTACACCTTC. Protein sequence: CASSVAAGIYYGYTF.